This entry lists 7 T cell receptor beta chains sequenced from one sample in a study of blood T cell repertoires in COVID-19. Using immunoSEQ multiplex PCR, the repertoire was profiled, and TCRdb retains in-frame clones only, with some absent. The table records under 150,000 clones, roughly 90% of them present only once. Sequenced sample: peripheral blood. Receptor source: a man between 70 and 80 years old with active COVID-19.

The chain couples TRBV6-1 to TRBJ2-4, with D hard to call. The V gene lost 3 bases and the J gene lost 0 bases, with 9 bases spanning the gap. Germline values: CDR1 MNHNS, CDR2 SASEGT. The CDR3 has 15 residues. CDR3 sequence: CASSDPRLAKNIQYF. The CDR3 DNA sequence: TGTGCCAGCAGTGATCCCAGATTAGCCAAAAACATTCAGTACTTC.

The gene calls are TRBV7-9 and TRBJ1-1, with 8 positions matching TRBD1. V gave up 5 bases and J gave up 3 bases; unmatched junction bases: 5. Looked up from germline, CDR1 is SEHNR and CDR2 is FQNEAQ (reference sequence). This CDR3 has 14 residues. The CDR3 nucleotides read TGTGCCAGCAGCATACTGACAGGGGACACTGAAGCTTTCTTT. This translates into CASSILTGDTEAFF.

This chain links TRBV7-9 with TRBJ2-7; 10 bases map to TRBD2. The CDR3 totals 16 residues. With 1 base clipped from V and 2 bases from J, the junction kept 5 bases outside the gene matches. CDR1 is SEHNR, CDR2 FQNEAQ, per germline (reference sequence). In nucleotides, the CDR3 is TGTGCCAGCAGCTTAGGGACTAGCGGTTTTACCTACGAGCAGTACTTC. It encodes CASSLGTSGFTYEQYF. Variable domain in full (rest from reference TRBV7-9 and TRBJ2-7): DTGVSQNPRHKITKRGQNVTFRCDPISEHNRLYWYRQTLGQGPEFLTYFQNEAQLEKSRLLSDRFSAERPKGSFSTLEIQRTEQGDSAMYLCASSLGTSGFTYEQYFGPGTRLTVT.

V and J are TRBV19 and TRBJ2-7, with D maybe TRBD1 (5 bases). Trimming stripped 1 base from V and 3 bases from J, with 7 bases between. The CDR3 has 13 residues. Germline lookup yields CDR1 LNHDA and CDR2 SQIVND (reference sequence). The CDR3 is CASSIVDSYEQYF. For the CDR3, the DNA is TGTGCCAGTAGTATAGTCGACAGCTACGAGCAGTACTTC. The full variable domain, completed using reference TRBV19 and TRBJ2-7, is DGGITQSPKYLFRKEGQNVTLSCEQNLNHDAMYWYRQDPGQGLRLIYYSQIVNDFQKGDIAEGYSVSREKKESFPLTVTSAQKNPTAFYLCASSIVDSYEQYFGPGTRLTVT.

CDR3 bases: TGTGCCAGCAGTATTGGACAGGGACAAGAGACCCAGTACTTC. Its protein product is CASSIGQGQETQYF. This chain uses TRBV6-5 with TRBJ2-5; 8 nucleotides match TRBD1. The length of the CDR3 is 14 residues. Unmatched junction bases numbered 4, after V lost 5 bases and J lost 2 bases. CDR1 MNHEY and CDR2 SVGAGI come from the germline V gene.

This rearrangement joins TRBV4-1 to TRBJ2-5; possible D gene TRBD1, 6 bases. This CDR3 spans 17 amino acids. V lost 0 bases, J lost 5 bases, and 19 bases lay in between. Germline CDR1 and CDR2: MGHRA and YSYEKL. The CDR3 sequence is CASSQDSDRLFGETQYF. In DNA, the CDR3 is TGCGCCAGCAGCCAAGATTCTGACAGGCTATTCGGGGAGACCCAGTACTTC.

The CDR3: CASTIQGWTEAFF. CDR3 DNA: TGTGCCAGCACCATCCAGGGTTGGACTGAAGCTTTCTTT. The chain employs TRBV28 and TRBJ1-1; TRBD1 might be the D (5 bases). The germline CDR1 and CDR2 sequences are MDHEN and SYDVKM. V was shortened by 7 bases and J by 5 bases, with 14 bases between the two germline ends. There are 13 residues in the CDR3. Full variable domain (rest looked up from reference TRBV28 and TRBJ1-1): DVKVTQSSRYLVKRTGEKVFLECVQDMDHENMFWYRQDPGLGLRLIYFSYDVKMKEKGDIPEGYSVSREKKERFSLILESASTNQTSMYLCASTIQGWTEAFFGQGTRLTVV.